This TCR beta chain came from a study of blood T cells in healthy people across ages. Then a second PCR, running about 7 to 11 cycles, was carried out with a sample-barcoded 5' primer and a J-beta primer mix. All cDNA molecules were each tagged by a template-switch adaptor with 12 random nucleotides. A minimum of 3 million CDR3-containing paired-end reads was obtained for each sample. TCRdb passed the 5' RACE reads through MiXCR, listing each CDR3 protein once. The table records about 940,000 distinct CDR3 sequences, around 48% of them present only once. The CDR3 is 14 residues long. The germline V and J ends were trimmed by 5 bases and 2 bases, with 10 bases remaining between them. CDR1 is MNHEY and CDR2 is SVGEGT in the germline V gene. This clonotype was seen a handful of times.

The receptor comes from a man between 25 and 39 years old in good health. The sequenced material came from blood. This chain connects TRBV6-2 or TRBV6-3 to TRBJ2-1; TRBD2 might be the D (6 bases). The CDR3 loop is CASSREIPYNEQFF. The CDR3 region has the DNA TGTGCCAGCAGTCGGGAGATCCCCTACAATGAGCAGTTCTTC.